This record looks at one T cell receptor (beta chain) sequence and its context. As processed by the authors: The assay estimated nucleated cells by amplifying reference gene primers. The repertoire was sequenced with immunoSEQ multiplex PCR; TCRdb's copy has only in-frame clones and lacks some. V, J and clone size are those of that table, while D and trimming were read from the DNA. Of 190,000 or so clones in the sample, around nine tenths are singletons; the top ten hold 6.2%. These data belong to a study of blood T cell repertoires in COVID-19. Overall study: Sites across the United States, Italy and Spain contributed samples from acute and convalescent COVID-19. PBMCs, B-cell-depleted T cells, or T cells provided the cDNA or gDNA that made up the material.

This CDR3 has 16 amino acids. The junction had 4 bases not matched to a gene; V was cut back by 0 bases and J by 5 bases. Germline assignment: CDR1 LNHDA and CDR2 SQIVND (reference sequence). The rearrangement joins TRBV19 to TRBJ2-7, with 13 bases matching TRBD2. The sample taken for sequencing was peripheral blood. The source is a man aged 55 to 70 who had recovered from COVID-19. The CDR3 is CASSIDGTSGVHEQYF. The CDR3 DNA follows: TGTGCCAGTAGTATAGATGGGACTAGCGGGGTGCACGAGCAGTACTTC.